A single TCR beta chain is shown here with its context. Its specificity is not known. The record originates from a study of response to subunit inactivated influenza vaccine. Study results and caveats: The authors put forward the suggestion that each seasonal influenza vaccination may bring in only a limited number of new T cells.

TCRdb reprocessed the RT-PCR reads with MiXCR, giving one entry per CDR3 protein. This table holds roughly 700,000 distinct CDR3 sequences, about 15% found once. V lost 1 base and J lost 1, with 9 bases in between. The CDR3 has 15 residues. Per germline, CDR1 SEHNR and CDR2 FQNEAQ (reference sequence). This TCR came from a man aged 45 to 65 who received an inactivated influenza vaccine. V usage is TRBV7-9 and J usage is TRBJ2-3; D unclear. The sequences come from PBMCs from blood, collected 14 to 15 days before vaccination. CDR3 residues: CASSLVPFGTDTQYF. DNA for the CDR3: TGTGCCAGCAGCTTAGTTCCTTTTGGCACAGATACGCAGTATTTT.